The clone carrying this T cell receptor beta chain was seen a single time. Produced via immunoSEQ multiplex PCR; TCRdb's table is partial and in-frame only. The table lists hundreds of thousands of clones, approximately 85% of them singletons. These data originate in a study of blood T cell repertoires in COVID-19. Study details: From T cells, B-cell-depleted T cells, or PBMCs came the material, which was cDNA or gDNA.

The V segment lost 4 bases and the J segment 1 base; nucleotides outside the gene matches: 8. The length of the CDR3 is 15 residues. Per germline, CDR1 SGHRS and CDR2 YFSETQ. This chain joins TRBV5-1 and TRBJ2-7, with 7 bases lining up with TRBD1. The source is a woman aged 25 to 39 who had recovered from COVID-19. The material sequenced was PBMCs or T cells enriched from blood (not recorded which). CDR3 sequence: CASSPPGTVSYEQYF. CDR3 in DNA: TGCGCCAGCAGCCCCCCCGGGACAGTTTCCTACGAGCAGTACTTC.